These T cell receptor beta chains were read from a single sample in a study of radiation and T cells in renal cell carcinoma. The protocol was immunoSEQ multiplex PCR, while the TCRdb copy is restricted to in-frame clones and leaves out a portion. Seen here are some 100,000 clones, approximately 83% observed once, and the top ten hold 5% to 6.5%. The sequencing here drew on blood, taken from a patient whose treatment included radiotherapy and nephrectomy. The receptor set was obtained from a man aged 55 to 70 with renal cell carcinoma. The CDR3 runs from the conserved cysteine through the conserved F or W.

>TRBV5-6
CASSWASTAVETQYF
>TRBV6-1
CASSEPAGNYGYTF
>TRBV21-1
CASSTEEQFTDTQYF
>TRBV5-1
CASSLSDGIYYGYTF
>TRBV10-2
CASSVELAGVGETQYF
>TRBV14
CASSQGIGSPTDTQYF
>TRBV7-8
CASSKRDGSNYGYTF
>TRBV4-3
CASSQRTSGPTDTQYF
>TRBV5-1
CASHTEGRDEQYF
>TRBV10-3
CAISQTSVEAFF
>TRBV4-1
CASSRGSDSYEQYF
>TRBV30
CAWSVAGDSYNSPLHF
>TRBV7-9
CASSLAHQPRGTGELFF
>TRBV10-1
CASSESIRTGVEAFF
>TRBV4-2
CASSQGASAGGIYEQYF
>TRBV6-6
CASTPPRGGRDEQFF
>TRBV25-1
CASSGMTGGLETQYF
>TRBV10-3
CAIGGDLQETQYF
>TRBV18
CASSPSSGQGRNEQFF
>TRBV11-2
CASSSRGRKAFYEQYF
>TRBV18
CASSPAGDGDYGYTF
>TRBV6-5
CASSRPRGLQYEQYF
>TRBV5-5
CASSLAVAGLGSSYEQYF
>TRBV28
CASSPGTPPAENIQYF
>TRBV4-3
CASSQDGAGSNTGELFF
>TRBV5-1
CASSLTAVYGYTF
>TRBV4-3
CASSQDFSLASGSIDTQYF
>TRBV11-2
CASSSTLSSYNEQFF
>TRBV2
CASSVSKVAGYTF
>TRBV29-1
CSVEHSMSTDTQYF
>TRBV7-2
CASSRGTRFYEQYF
>TRBV4-2
CASSPGQGIQATEAFF
>TRBV4-3
CASSQHGTRIQIYSNQPQHF
>TRBV4-1
CASSQEGGWDGHYEQYF
>TRBV28
CASSWESGRVSNQPQHF
>TRBV27
CASSYMGRGANIQYF
>TRBV2
CASSEGPRRDEQYF